This record looks at one T cell receptor beta chain sequence and its context. The assay was immunoSEQ multiplex PCR, and TCRdb's table has in-frame clones only and misses some. Of 490,000 or so clones listed, 79% were seen once; the top ten hold more than 10%. V shed 3 bases and J 6 bases; nucleotides not matched to a gene: 5. The germline V gene encodes CDR1 MDHEN and CDR2 SYDVKM. CDR3 length: 15 amino acids. The record originates from a study of shared clonotypes between healthy human individuals. Material: PBMCs. This receptor was identified in a woman aged 40 to 50 in good health. Some clones in this sample may be carry-over from other donors' samples. The genes are TRBV28 and TRBJ2-1, with TRBD1 matching over 10 bases. The CDR3 DNA reads as TGTGCCAGCAGTTTCAGACAGGGGGCTATCAATGAGCAGTTCTTC. Residues: CASSFRQGAINEQFF.